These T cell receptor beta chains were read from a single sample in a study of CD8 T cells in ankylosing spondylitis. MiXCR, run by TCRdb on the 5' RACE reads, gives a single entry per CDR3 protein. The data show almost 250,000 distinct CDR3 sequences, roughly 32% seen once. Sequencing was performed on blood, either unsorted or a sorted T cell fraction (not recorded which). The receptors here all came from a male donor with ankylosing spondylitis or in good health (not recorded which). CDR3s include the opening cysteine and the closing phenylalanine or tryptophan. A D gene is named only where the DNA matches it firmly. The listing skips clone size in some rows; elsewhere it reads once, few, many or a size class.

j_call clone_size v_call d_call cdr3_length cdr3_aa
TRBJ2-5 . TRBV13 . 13 CASSLRNRADKYF
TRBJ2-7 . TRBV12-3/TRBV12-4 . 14 CASSLVPNLYEQYF
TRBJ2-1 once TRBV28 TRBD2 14 CASSRGVRIQGQFF
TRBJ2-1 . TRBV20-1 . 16 CSARGGDGNSYNEQFF
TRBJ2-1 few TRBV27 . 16 CASSSRTGSSYNEQFF
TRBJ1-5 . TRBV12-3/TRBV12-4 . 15 CASSLAGRANQPQHF
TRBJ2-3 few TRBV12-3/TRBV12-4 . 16 CASSLRIGGLTDTQYF
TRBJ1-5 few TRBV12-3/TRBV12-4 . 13 CASRRQGNQPQHF
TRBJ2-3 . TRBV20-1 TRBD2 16 CSAEGGLVDRTDTQYF
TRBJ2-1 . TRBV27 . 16 CASSLTGASSYNEQFF
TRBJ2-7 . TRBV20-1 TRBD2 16 CSARLAGGYNPYEQYF
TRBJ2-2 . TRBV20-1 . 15 CSAPGQSPETGELFF
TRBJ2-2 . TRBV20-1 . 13 CSARFQLDVELFF
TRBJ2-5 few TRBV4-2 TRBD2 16 CASSQGLGGGAETQYF
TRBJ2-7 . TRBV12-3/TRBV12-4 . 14 CASSLTTSYYEQYF
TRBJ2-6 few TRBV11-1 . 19 CASSFNSGTEVSGANVLTF
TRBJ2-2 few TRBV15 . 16 CATSTPSASFTGELFF
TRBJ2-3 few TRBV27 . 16 CASSFGYGGGTDTQYF
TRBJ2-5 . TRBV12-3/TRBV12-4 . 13 CASSIDSPETQYF
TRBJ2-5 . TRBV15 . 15 CATSRGEDIRETQYF